These 24 T cell receptor beta chains were all obtained from the same sample, sequenced in a study of cytotoxic CD8 clonotypes in ibrutinib-treated CLL. Clones were sequenced by immunoSEQ multiplex PCR, and TCRdb holds only the in-frame ones, with some missing. In the table there are roughly 51,000 clones, about half of which are singletons. Sequenced here: PBMCs, sampled after 12 months of ibrutinib treatment. Receptor source: a human donor with chronic lymphocytic leukemia.

This clone was counted a few times. V and J are TRBV20-1 and TRBJ2-7; the match to TRBD1 covers 8 bases. Germline lookup yields CDR1 DFQATT and CDR2 SNEGSKA (reference sequence). The CDR3 spans 11 residues. V lost 8 bases and J lost 3; bases outside the gene matches: 3. The DNA of the CDR3 is TGCAGTAGTACAGGGGGCTACGAGCAGTACTTC. Residues: CSSTGGYEQYF.

The chain employs TRBV9 and TRBJ1-2; maybe TRBD1 (5 bases). The CDR3 extends over 16 amino acids. Trimming pared 4 bases from V and 4 bases from J, leaving 20 bases between. Germline CDR1 and CDR2: SGDLS and YYNGEE. The CDR3 sequence: CASSPRTPHGGYGYTF. The CDR3 bases are TGTGCCAGCAGCCCAAGGACGCCCCACGGGGGCTATGGCTACACCTTC.

The chain uses TRBV6-1 and TRBJ2-7; D assignment may be TRBD1 or TRBD2 (5 bases each). The CDR3 sequence is 14 residues long. Trimming cost V 7 bases and J 0 bases, with 13 bases left between them. Germline CDR1 is MNHNS and CDR2 is SASEGT. This CDR3 is CASTKGDVSYEQYF. The CDR3 nucleotides are TGTGCCAGCACCAAAGGGGACGTCTCCTACGAGCAGTACTTC.

This sequence joins TRBV11-3 and TRBJ1-3; TRBD1 is a possible D gene (6 bases). V gave up 4 bases and J gave up 5 bases, with 12 bases separating them. The CDR3 totals 14 residues. Germline V gene data show CDR1 as SGHNT and CDR2 as YENEEA. Here the CDR3 DNA reads TGTGCCAGCAGCTCCGGCAGGGGAAGAAACACCATATATTTT. Translated, it gives CASSSGRGRNTIYF.

This clone was observed at least ten times. V gene TRBV2 combines with J gene TRBJ2-7; D perhaps matches TRBD1 (5 bases). There are 18 residues in the CDR3. Germline-derived CDR1 and CDR2 are SNHLY and FYNNEI. With 6 bases removed from V and 2 bases from J, the gap between germline ends came to 26 bases. This CDR3 is CASSQDRTTHRTTYEQYF. The CDR3 DNA reads TGTGCCAGCAGCCAAGATCGGACAACCCATCGGACAACCTACGAGCAGTACTTC.

This clone was detected only a few times. V and J are TRBV11-3 and TRBJ2-5; no clear D. Trimming removed 4 bases at V and 5 bases at J, with 8 bases between. CDR1 and CDR2 (germline): SGHNT, YENEEA. The CDR3 runs 12 residues. This chain's CDR3 is CASSSDPETQYF. DNA of the CDR3: TGTGCCAGCAGCTCAGACCCGGAGACCCAGTACTTC.

This clone was seen just once. This chain uses TRBV28 with TRBJ1-6, with unresolved D. The CDR3 has 15 amino acids. Looked up from germline, CDR1 is MDHEN and CDR2 is SYDVKM. With 2 bases removed from V and 8 bases from J, the gap between germline ends came to 13 bases. CDR3 in DNA: TGTGCCAGCAGTTTAACCCCGATGGTTTATTCACCCCTCCACTTT. Amino acid sequence: CASSLTPMVYSPLHF. The full variable domain, its missing parts supplied by reference TRBV28 and TRBJ1-6, is DVKVTQSSRYLVKRTGEKVFLECVQDMDHENMFWYRQDPGLGLRLIYFSYDVKMKEKGDIPEGYSVSREKKERFSLILESASTNQTSMYLCASSLTPMVYSPLHFGNGTRLTVT.

The V gene is TRBV30, the J gene TRBJ2-7; D is possibly TRBD2 (6 bases). The V end lost 3 bases, the J end lost 5 bases, and 20 bases lay between the germline ends. Germline CDR1 is GTSNPN and CDR2 is SVGIG (reference sequence). The length of the CDR3 is 15 residues. DNA of the CDR3: TGTGCCTGGAGGATATTCGGGGGTCTCCAGAACGAGCAGTACTTC. Residues: CAWRIFGGLQNEQYF.

This clone was detected a few times. The chain recombines TRBV11-3 with TRBJ2-1; 8 nucleotides match TRBD1. The CDR3 is 16 residues long. V gave up 2 bases and J gave up 0 bases; unmatched junction bases: 3. Per germline, CDR1 SGHNT and CDR2 YENEEA. This CDR3 is CASSLNQGASYNEQFF. The CDR3 bases are TGTGCCAGCAGCTTAAATCAGGGGGCCTCCTACAATGAGCAGTTCTTC. The whole variable domain, remainder taken from reference TRBV11-3 and TRBJ2-1, is EAGVVQSPRYKIIEKKQPVAFWCNPISGHNTLYWYLQNLGQGPELLIRYENEEAVDDSQLPKDRFSAERLKGVDSTLKIQPAELGDSAVYLCASSLNQGASYNEQFFGPGTRLTVL.

This clone was detected only once. The chain joins TRBV27 to TRBJ2-7, with TRBD2 as a possible D gene (5 bases). Germline CDR1 reads MNHEY; CDR2 reads SMNVEV (reference sequence). V lost 6 bases, J lost 3 bases, and 12 bases lay in between. This CDR3 has 13 amino acids. The CDR3 protein is CASRLEAGYEQYF. In DNA, the CDR3 is TGTGCCAGCAGACTAGAGGCGGGCTACGAGCAGTACTTC.

The chain is built from TRBV6-6 and TRBJ2-2; TRBD2 matches at 9 bases. Germline loops: CDR1 MNHNY, CDR2 SVGAGI (reference sequence). This CDR3 has 13 amino acids. V lost 11 bases, J lost 2 bases, and 3 bases stayed unmatched. The CDR3, as DNA: TGTGCCGCGGGGGGGACAAACACCGGGGAGCTGTTTTTT. Residues: CAAGGTNTGELFF.

J is TRBJ1-3 and V is TRBV4-2; D might be TRBD1 (6 bases). The V gene's germline CDR1 is LGHNA and CDR2 YNFKEQ. V was clipped by 1 base and J by 8 bases, with 18 bases between them. This CDR3 is 16 amino acids long. This chain's CDR3 is CASSQGGGTPRDTIYF. The DNA of the CDR3 is TGTGCCAGCAGCCAAGGGGGAGGGACACCCAGGGACACCATATATTTT.

This chain links TRBV27 with TRBJ2-7, with 9 bases aligning to TRBD2. Losses at the gene ends were 7 bases for V and 12 bases for J; bases not matched to a gene: 22. There are 16 residues in the CDR3. Per the germline V gene, CDR1 is MNHEY and CDR2 is SMNVEV (reference sequence). The CDR3 sequence is CASKPKSGGSTVMRYF. The CDR3 region has the DNA TGTGCCAGCAAACCCAAGAGCGGGGGGAGTACGGTAATGCGGTACTTC.

The sample holds a few counts of this clone. This rearrangement joins TRBV2 to TRBJ2-5; D call uncertain. Trimming removed 5 bases at V and 3 bases at J, with 10 bases between. CDR1 SNHLY and CDR2 FYNNEI come from the germline V gene. The CDR3 is 13 amino acids. This CDR3 reads CASSPTAKETQYF. The CDR3, as DNA: TGTGCCAGCAGTCCCACAGCTAAAGAGACCCAGTACTTC.

This clone is deemed medium-sized. The J gene is TRBJ2-1, the V gene TRBV27; no clear D gene. Germline CDR1 and CDR2: MNHEY and SMNVEV (reference sequence). The CDR3 spans 13 residues. Trimming pared 2 bases from V and 10 bases from J, leaving 12 bases between. The CDR3 is CASSLVVNGEQFF. CDR3 DNA: TGTGCCAGCAGTTTAGTGGTTAATGGCGAGCAGTTCTTC.

The chain recombines TRBV9 with TRBJ2-1, with 7 positions matching TRBD2. The CDR3 sequence is 16 residues long. Germline CDR1 and CDR2: SGDLS and YYNGEE. V lost 3 bases, J lost 7 bases, and 13 bases stayed unmatched. CDR3 in DNA: TGTGCCAGCAGCGCTGGGTCGGCGGGAGTCATAAATGAGCAGTTCTTC. It encodes CASSAGSAGVINEQFF. Full variable domain (remainder filled in from reference TRBV9 and TRBJ2-1): DSGVTQTPKHLITATGQRVTLRCSPRSGDLSVYWYQQSLDQGLQFLIQYYNGEERAKGNILERFSAQQFPDLHSELNLSSLELGDSALYFCASSAGSAGVINEQFFGPGTRLTVL.

This sequence joins TRBV7-6 and TRBJ1-3, with D unresolved. The V end lost 0 bases, the J end lost 0 bases, and 15 bases lay between the germline ends. In germline, CDR1 is SGHVS, CDR2 FNYEAQ. This CDR3 is built from 18 residues. As DNA, the CDR3 is TGTGCCAGCAGCTTAGCGATGGTTGGCTTGAGCTCTGGAAACACCATATATTTT. Residues: CASSLAMVGLSSGNTIYF.

The rearrangement links TRBV7-9 to TRBJ2-3; possibly TRBD1 for D (5 bases). Trimming took off 1 base at V and 1 base at J, with 12 bases between the two ends. The germline gives CDR1 SEHNR, CDR2 FQNEAQ (reference sequence). CDR3 length: 16 amino acids. The CDR3 loop reads CASSLGQGLRTDTQYF. CDR3 sequence (DNA): TGTGCCAGCAGCTTAGGGCAGGGCCTTCGCACAGATACGCAGTATTTT.

There are a few counts of this clone. The J gene is TRBJ1-1, the V gene TRBV29-1; perhaps TRBD1 as D (6 bases). The CDR3 contains 13 residues. Trimming cost V 1 base and J 1 base, with 7 bases left between them. CDR1 SQVTM and CDR2 ANQGSEA come from the germline V gene. The CDR3 is CSVEGGGNTEAFF. DNA for the CDR3: TGCAGCGTTGAAGGAGGGGGGAACACTGAAGCTTTCTTT.

V and J are TRBV2 and TRBJ1-5; tentatively, D is TRBD1 (6 bases). Germline-derived CDR1 and CDR2 are SNHLY and FYNNEI. The V and J ends lost 2 bases and 7 bases respectively, with 12 bases between them. This CDR3 comprises 14 residues. CDR3 protein: CASSERRGHQPQHF. CDR3 DNA: TGTGCCAGCAGTGAACGTAGGGGACACCAGCCCCAGCATTTT.

This chain uses TRBV6-1 with TRBJ2-7, with D possibly being TRBD2 (6 bases). Trimming removed 3 bases from V and 1 base from J, with 13 bases in between. The CDR3 length is 15 residues. Per germline, CDR1 MNHNS and CDR2 SASEGT. CDR3 DNA sequence: TGTGCCAGCAGTGATCTTCTAGCGCCATCCTACGAGCAGTACTTC. It yields the protein CASSDLLAPSYEQYF.

This chain joins TRBV18 and TRBJ2-7, with a tentative D call TRBD1 (6 bases). CDR3 length equals 17 residues. Germline lookup yields CDR1 KGHSH and CDR2 LQKENI. Trimming removed 0 bases at V and 6 bases at J, with 21 bases between. The CDR3 spells CASSPPRLGQTSVEQYF. CDR3 sequence (DNA): TGTGCCAGCTCACCACCGAGACTGGGACAAACGTCGGTCGAGCAGTACTTC.

DNA for the CDR3: TGTGCCAGCACCAGACCGTTTGAAGCTTTCTTT. This sequence encodes CASTRPFEAFF. The chain recombines TRBV28 with TRBJ1-1, with D uncertain. The CDR3 is made up of 11 amino acids. Germline V gene data show CDR1 as MDHEN and CDR2 as SYDVKM. V was clipped by 7 bases and J by 7 bases, with 10 bases between them.

The chain carries TRBV9 and TRBJ1-4; TRBD1 aligns across 7 bases. Unmatched junction bases numbered 11, after V lost 0 bases and J lost 6 bases. CDR1 and CDR2 (germline): SGDLS, YYNGEE. The CDR3 has 17 amino acids. The DNA for the CDR3 is TGTGCCAGCAGCGTAGGCTTGCGACAGGGAGAGGATGAAAAACTGTTTTTT. Translation: CASSVGLRQGEDEKLFF.